This T cell receptor (beta chain) appears in the sequencing data of a study of T cells in Graves' hyperthyroidism and ophthalmopathy (dated 2019 in TCRdb). Concerning the study at large: Peripheral blood samples were taken at the time of initial diagnosis, prior to any treatment. To identify TCR V-J signatures that set the groups apart, the researchers used a discovery cohort of 100 or so patients, made up of some 41 with Graves' ophthalmopathy and 55 to 65 with stable Graves' hyperthyroidism. Prospective prediction of ophthalmopathy was tested in an independent validation cohort of 18 to 20 hyperthyroidism patients and 17 patients who later progressed to ophthalmopathy. The roughly 91 discovery patients were randomly divided into training and test sets at a 7:3 ratio. In addition, the study compared T-cell repertoires in thyroid tissue and in blood from about 6 Graves' hyperthyroidism patients. Once sampling was done, hyperthyroidism patients were given methimazole at a starting dose of 30 mg daily, whereas ophthalmopathy patients were given high-dose intravenous methylprednisolone. According to the paper, TCR Vbeta CDR3 sequencing was carried out on about 140 peripheral blood samples, which came from over 40 ophthalmopathy, under 85 hyperthyroidism and approximately 17 progressor patients.

As to this clonotype: There is no known antigen for this receptor. Within one base of it there is no much larger clone, and no base qualities were kept.

Stable Graves' hyperthyroidism was defined as no progression to ophthalmopathy during 18 months of follow-up. Hyperthyroidism patients were aged 18 to 65 years and newly diagnosed, with disease duration of less than 2 months. Any patient with an uncontrolled infection, another autoimmune disease, pregnancy or lactation was excluded. Clinical symptoms, serum thyroxine and TRAb, thyroid ultrasound, and orbital computed tomography formed the basis for the diagnoses. PBMCs were separated from over 9 ml of fresh peripheral blood using Ficoll-Paque density gradient centrifugation. Total RNA was extracted with Trizol reagent, and quality was checked on an Agilent 2100 Bioanalyzer. The paper as a whole reports these results and caveats: In validation, the model predicted progression to ophthalmopathy a median of about 6.5 months before onset, with over 60% sensitivity and roughly 79% specificity. Most expanded thyroid clonotypes (frequency above 0.001) were also detected in blood, suggesting blood repertoires may reflect thyroid immune responses. No statistical method was used to set the sample size in advance, and investigators knew the group allocation. Ophthalmopathy was separated from stable hyperthyroidism by a 13 V-J signature model, with approximately 86% sensitivity and 81% to 82% specificity obtained in cross-validation and 80%/75% obtained in testing.

Per the germline V gene, KGHDR is the CDR1 and SFDVKD is the CDR2. The cysteine opens and the phenylalanine closes a CDR3 of 13 amino acids. Left in the record is the CDR3 DNA by itself, 39 bases read in frame from the first base. The V and J ends are trimmed by 7 bases and 8 bases, leaving 14 bases between them. TCR beta CDR3 regions were amplified from RNA transcripts. The first round of RT-PCR for the TCR CDR3 was performed with the HTBI primer set and the Qiagen OneStep RT-PCR kit. Libraries were constructed in a second round of multiplex PCR, after which size selection and purification were carried out. Sequencing of the libraries was done on an Illumina HiSeq2000 using paired-end 100 bp reads. The paper's processing steps were these. SOAPnuke was used to process the raw data, removing reads that contained adapters or uncalled bases, had a mean Phred below 15, or lacked an exact match to the constant primer or identifier. High-quality paired reads were merged with COPE v1.2.5, and unique nucleotide sequences were defined as clonotypes. MiTCR v1.1 was used to align the clonotypes against IMGT TRBV, TRBD and TRBJ reference segments. Only V-J combinations with frequency above 0.0001, covering about 99% of repertoires, were analysed. The TCS score was defined as the ratio of F50 (clonal expansion) to E x V (chaos), calculated using BLOSUM62-based TCRdist between CDR3 peptides within each V-J. Welch's t-statistics and random forest reduced roughly 530 V-J features to around 14, which were used in a naive Bayes classifier (R e1071). Clones were called with MiXCR by TCRdb after fastp trimmed the public reads at Q25, and only in-frame beta chains were retained. Each CDR3 protein appears once, grouped with its most common genes and DNA. TCRdb's processing, not the study's, gives the V and J calls here. In all, the sample holds 96,000 or so distinct CDR3 sequences, and just over 50% of those were seen once. The ten largest clonotypes hold 25% to 30% of the sample.

The sequence was collected from a woman between 40 and 55 years old with Graves' hyperthyroidism. Sequencing input: blood. The chain joins TRBV24-1 to TRBJ2-1; 5 matching bases give a weak D call of TRBD1. The nucleotide sequence is given as TGTGCCACCAGGGGGCGGAACCACGATGAGCAGTTCTTC. Its translation is CATRGRNHDEQFF.